These T cell receptor beta chains were read from a single sample in a study of blood T cell repertoires in COVID-19. Libraries were prepared by immunoSEQ multiplex PCR; TCRdb keeps only in-frame clonotypes and omits some of them. The table lists about 530,000 clones, about 89% of them singletons, with roughly 8.3% in the top ten. Sequencing was carried out using peripheral blood. The source is a woman aged 45-65 years with COVID-19, enrolled during active disease. The CDR3 runs from the conserved cysteine through the conserved F or W. D genes are given only for firm matches. Clone size is given for some rows only: seen once, a few or many times, or a class if the clone is expanded.

TRBD1,TRBV7-9,.,TRBJ1-2,CASSQGGNGYTF,TGTGCCAGCAGCCAGGGGGGAAATGGCTACACCTTC
TRBD2,TRBV6-5,.,TRBJ2-2,CATVLLAGSAGELFF,TGTGCCACCGTATTACTAGCGGGGAGTGCCGGGGAGCTGTTTTTT
TRBD1,TRBV7-9,once,TRBJ1-6,CASTPSRDRERGQPPLHF,TGTGCCAGCACCCCTTCCCGGGACAGGGAAAGGGGCCAGCCACCCCTCCACTTT
.,TRBV5-1,.,TRBJ2-7,CASSPVAGQPYEQYF,TGCGCCAGCAGCCCAGTCGCGGGACAGCCCTACGAGCAGTACTTC
.,TRBV5-5,.,TRBJ2-1,CASSPPGYNEQFF,TGTGCCAGCAGCCCCCCGGGGTACAATGAGCAGTTCTTC
.,TRBV28,.,TRBJ1-2,CASRGQGYNGYTF,TGTGCCAGCAGAGGCCAGGGATATAATGGCTACACCTTC
TRBD2,TRBV4-2,once,TRBJ2-7,CASSSRREGSYEQYF,TGTGCCAGCAGCTCCCGGAGGGAGGGGTCCTACGAGCAGTACTTC
TRBD1,TRBV9,.,TRBJ1-1,CASSVVLTGTGNTEAFF,TGTGCCAGCAGCGTAGTTCTCACCGGGACAGGGAATACTGAAGCTTTCTTT
TRBD1,TRBV6-1,.,TRBJ1-2,CASSEAMDRVGGYTF,TGTGCCAGCAGTGAAGCGATGGACAGGGTAGGTGGCTACACCTTC
.,TRBV5-1,.,TRBJ2-7,CASSLGGGGHEQYF,TGCGCCAGCAGCTTGGGGGGAGGGGGACACGAGCAGTACTTC
TRBD1,TRBV30,.,TRBJ1-1,CAWRHPTGGTEAFF,TGTGCCTGGAGGCACCCTACAGGGGGCACTGAAGCTTTCTTT
TRBD1,TRBV10-3,.,TRBJ1-1,CAISGAGGSSTEAFF,TGTGCCATCAGTGGGGCAGGGGGCAGTTCCACTGAAGCTTTCTTT
TRBD2,TRBV5-4,.,TRBJ2-3,CASSPSGALSTDTQYF,TGTGCCAGCAGCCCTAGCGGGGCCTTAAGCACAGATACGCAGTATTTT
.,TRBV10-3,few,TRBJ2-7,CATKGGTYEQYF,TGTGCCACCAAGGGGGGGACCTACGAGCAGTACTTC
.,TRBV18,few,TRBJ1-6,CASSPRGSESPLHF,TGTGCCAGCTCACCTCGGGGGTCCGAGTCACCCCTCCACTTT
TRBD1,TRBV5-1,few,TRBJ1-1,CASSLTGQLNTEAFF,TGCGCCAGCAGCCTAACGGGACAGCTGAACACTGAAGCTTTCTTT
.,TRBV5-1,once,TRBJ2-2,CASSLADGVAGELFF,TGCGCCAGCAGCTTGGCGGACGGGGTGGCCGGGGAGCTGTTTTTT
.,TRBV5-1,once,TRBJ1-2,CASSLDSWAGETSYGYTF,TGCGCCAGCAGCTTGGATAGTTGGGCAGGGGAGACCTCCTATGGCTACACCTTC
TRBD2,TRBV25-1,.,TRBJ2-3,CASSGIRGGARDTQYF,TGTGCCAGCAGTGGAATACGCGGGGGGGCAAGAGATACGCAGTATTTT
.,TRBV30,.,TRBJ1-1,CAWTRFMNTEAFF,TGTGCCTGGACCAGATTTATGAACACTGAAGCTTTCTTT
.,TRBV5-1,.,TRBJ2-2,CASSLARQGGELFF,TGCGCCAGCAGCTTGGCTCGCCAGGGCGGGGAGCTGTTTTTT
TRBD1,TRBV9,.,TRBJ2-7,CASSLEGTGVYEQYF,TGTGCCAGCAGCTTAGAGGGGACAGGGGTCTACGAGCAGTACTTC
.,TRBV7-9,.,TRBJ1-1,CASSSDRTEAFF,TGTGCCAGCAGTTCAGACAGGACTGAAGCTTTCTTT
.,TRBV11-2,once,TRBJ1-1,CASSLLRLNTEAFF,TGTGCCAGCAGCCTGCTAAGACTTAACACTGAAGCTTTCTTT
.,TRBV19,.,TRBJ2-2,CASLGRTNTGELFF,TGTGCCAGCCTAGGTCGCACGAACACCGGGGAGCTGTTTTTT
TRBD1,TRBV9,.,TRBJ1-4,CASSAPGGTNEKLFF,TGTGCCAGCAGCGCACCAGGGGGCACTAATGAAAAACTGTTTTTT
.,TRBV11-2,.,TRBJ1-2,CASSLGQGGFGYTF,TGTGCCAGCAGCTTAGGTCAAGGGGGTTTTGGCTACACCTTC
.,TRBV5-1,few,TRBJ1-6,CASSFGRTSNSPLHF,TGCGCCAGCAGCTTCGGCAGGACTTCTAATTCACCCCTCCACTTT
.,TRBV6-5,.,TRBJ1-2,CASSYGRVNYGYTF,TGTGCCAGCAGTTACGGCAGGGTTAACTATGGCTACACCTTC
.,TRBV11-2,.,TRBJ1-5,CASSLNRNQPQHF,TGTGCCAGCAGCTTAAACAGGAATCAGCCCCAGCATTTT